The next 14 T cell receptor beta chains were all read from a single sample in a study of CD8 T cells in ankylosing spondylitis. Broader study findings: Within ankylosing spondylitis blood, a TCR beta motif made up of roughly eight highly homologous variants appeared to be characteristic.

One entry per CDR3 protein, called by TCRdb with MiXCR from the 5' RACE reads. The sample holds about 840,000 distinct CDR3 sequences, approximately 10% seen once. No cognate antigen is known for these TCRs. The sample consisted of blood, either unsorted or a sorted T cell fraction (not recorded which). These receptors were obtained from a male donor with ankylosing spondylitis.

This clonotype was counted between two and nine times. CDR3: CASGGTGIRPYEQYF. The CDR3 DNA sequence: TGTGCCAGCGGGGGAACAGGGATTAGGCCCTACGAGCAGTACTTC. V gene TRBV5-5 combines with J gene TRBJ2-7; possible D gene TRBD1, 6 bases. CDR1 is SGHKS and CDR2 is YYEKEE in the germline V gene (reference sequence). V was shortened by 7 bases and J by 2 bases, with 19 bases between the two germline ends. This CDR3 spans 15 amino acids.

Many counts were recorded for this clonotype. The CDR3 region has the DNA TGTGCCAGCTCACCGGGGGGTTCAAGAGGAAACACCATATATTTT. Amino acid sequence: CASSPGGSRGNTIYF. The rearrangement uses TRBV18 and TRBJ1-3; D may be TRBD1 (5 bases). The germline V gene encodes CDR1 KGHSH and CDR2 LQKENI. Deletions cut 3 bases from V and 4 bases from J, with 13 bases between. This CDR3 contains 15 residues. Full variable domain (rest looked up from reference TRBV18 and TRBJ1-3): NAGVMQNPRHLVRRRGQEARLRCSPMKGHSHVYWYRQLPEEGLKFMVYLQKENIIDESGMPKERFSAEFPKEGPSILRIQQVVRGDSAAYFCASSPGGSRGNTIYFGEGSWLTVV.

The gene calls are TRBV4-3 and TRBJ1-2, with a tentative D call TRBD1 (5 bases). V lost 1 base and J lost 8, with 17 bases in between. CDR1 LGHNA and CDR2 YSLEER come from the germline V gene. The CDR3 runs 15 residues. CDR3 sequence (DNA): TGCGCCAGCAGCCAAGGAGGGGCCGGAAAAGGCGGCTACACCTTC. Translating it yields CASSQGGAGKGGYTF.

This chain links TRBV18 with TRBJ2-7; a weak D match, TRBD1 (5 bases). The CDR3 contains 14 residues. Trimming removed 6 bases from V and 0 bases from J, with 12 bases in between. The V gene's germline CDR1 is KGHSH and CDR2 LQKENI. CDR3 DNA sequence: TGTGCCAGCTCTTATTCGGACACCTCCTACGAGCAGTACTTC. Encoded protein: CASSYSDTSYEQYF.

This clonotype was recorded a few times. The genes are TRBV20-1 and TRBJ2-1; 14 bases agree with TRBD2. The V gene end was trimmed by 6 bases and the J gene end by 8 bases; junction bases not matched to a gene: 6. This CDR3 is 14 amino acids long. Looked up from germline, CDR1 is DFQATT and CDR2 is SNEGSKA (reference sequence). The CDR3 protein is CSAQGTSGSHEQFF. The DNA for the CDR3 is TGCAGTGCACAAGGGACTAGCGGGAGTCATGAGCAGTTCTTC.

This clonotype was seen at least ten times. The V and J genes are TRBV5-1 and TRBJ2-3; D remains unclear. CDR1 and CDR2 (germline): SGHRS, YFSETQ. V was pared by 0 bases and J by 6 bases, with 8 bases between. This CDR3 is 13 amino acids long. The CDR3 reads CASSLASGDTQYF. CDR3 sequence (DNA): TGCGCCAGCAGCTTGGCCAGTGGTGATACGCAGTATTTT.

This clonotype came up a few times. The chain joins TRBV29-1 to TRBJ1-2; D may be TRBD1 (5 bases). Trimming shortened V by 6 bases and J by 6 bases, and 17 bases separated the two germline ends. This CDR3 region has 13 residues. The germline CDR1 and CDR2 sequences are SQVTM and ANQGSEA. In DNA form, the CDR3 reads TGCAGCGTCACGAGGGGAGGAGGGGATGGCTACACCTTC. Translation: CSVTRGGGDGYTF.

The J gene is TRBJ2-7, the V gene TRBV15; TRBD2 is a possible D gene (6 bases). With 0 bases removed from V and 3 bases from J, the gap between germline ends came to 15 bases. Germline V gives CDR1 LNHNV, CDR2 YYDKDF (reference sequence). The CDR3 is 16 amino acids. CDR3 protein: CATSRERAGKIYEQYF. The CDR3 DNA is TGTGCCACCAGCAGAGAAAGAGCGGGTAAAATCTACGAGCAGTACTTC.

V is TRBV4-3 and J is TRBJ2-2; D assignment may be TRBD1 or TRBD2 (5 bases each). The V gene's germline CDR1 is LGHNA and CDR2 YSLEER. The V end lost 1 base, the J end lost 1 base, and 13 bases lay between the germline ends. This CDR3 contains 17 residues. In DNA form, the CDR3 reads TGCGCCAGCAGCCAAGTCGGGGCAGCCAGGAACACCGGGGAGCTGTTTTTT. It encodes CASSQVGAARNTGELFF.

This clonotype was detected many times. The chain carries TRBV29-1 and TRBJ1-1, with 12 bases fitting TRBD1. The CDR3 runs 13 residues. The V and J ends lost 6 bases and 4 bases, in that order; junction bases with no gene match: 3. Germline V lookup: CDR1 SQVTM, CDR2 ANQGSEA. CDR3 sequence (DNA): TGCAGCGTGGGGACAGGGGGCGGCACTGAAGCTTTCTTT. This gives the protein CSVGTGGGTEAFF.

This clonotype was detected a few times. The J gene is TRBJ2-7, the V gene TRBV9; 8 positions match TRBD2. CDR1 and CDR2 (germline): SGDLS, YYNGEE. After removal of 0 bases from V and 5 bases from J, the junction contained 4 bases not matched to a gene. This CDR3 comprises 14 residues. For the CDR3, the DNA is TGTGCCAGCAGCGTAGCTCCCGGGGGGGACGAGCAGTACTTC. Translated, it gives CASSVAPGGDEQYF.

CDR3 bases: TGTGCCAGCTCCGGATTTGTGGATTCACCCCTCCACTTT. This codes for CASSGFVDSPLHF. This chain connects TRBV6-2 or TRBV6-3 to TRBJ1-6, with unresolved D. The CDR3 runs to 13 residues. The ends were cut back, 8 bases at V and 8 bases at J, with 13 bases in the middle. Germline CDR1 is MNHEY and CDR2 is SVGEGT.

The table lists this clonotype with many counts. The V gene is TRBV28, the J gene TRBJ2-7; perhaps D is TRBD1 or TRBD2 (5 bases each). CDR1 and CDR2 from the germline V gene are MDHEN and SYDVKM. Trimming stripped 2 bases from V and 6 bases from J, with 17 bases between. The CDR3 consists of 15 residues. The DNA of the CDR3 is TGTGCCAGCAGTTTACCTATCTGGGGGACGGTCGAGCAGTACTTC. This encodes CASSLPIWGTVEQYF.

The chain combines TRBV5-1 with TRBJ1-1; tentatively, D is TRBD1 (6 bases). V was clipped by 4 bases and J by 6 bases, with 22 bases between them. Germline CDR1 is SGHRS and CDR2 is YFSETQ. The CDR3 has 16 residues. CDR3 region: CASSTGQFLGFAEAFF. The CDR3 nucleotides are TGCGCCAGCAGCACCGGACAGTTTTTGGGGTTCGCTGAAGCTTTCTTT.